This T cell receptor beta chain was captured in a study of blood T cell repertoires in COVID-19. Study details: PBMCs, B-cell-depleted T cells, or T cells were the source of the cDNA or gDNA that made up the material.

Germline V CDR1 and CDR2: SNHLY, FYNNEI. J lost 7 bases, V lost 6 bases, and 6 bases had no gene match. CDR3 size: 14 residues. Per the study methods: Estimated nucleated cell counts came from reference gene primer amplification. Using immunoSEQ multiplex PCR, the repertoire was profiled, and TCRdb retains in-frame clones only, with some absent. V and J calls and clone size are given by that table; D and trimming were obtained from the DNA. The table includes 150,000 to 200,000 clones, around four fifths detected once. The source material was peripheral blood. The chain carries TRBV2 and TRBJ1-6; 7 bases line up with TRBD1. The clonotype was recovered from an elderly woman with acute or convalescent COVID-19. The CDR3 loop reads CASSYRGDNSPLHF. As DNA, the CDR3 is TGTGCCAGCAGCTACAGGGGAGACAATTCACCCCTCCACTTT.